This T cell receptor (beta chain) was profiled in a study of T cell repertoires in cytomegalovirus infection. Study information: Both a matching HLA type and CMV infection were indicated by public TCR beta signatures. Findings and limits, study-wide: HLA-C-restricted CMV clonotypes gave the most frequent clonotype in two of eight donors. There were carriers of CMV plus the relevant HLA, and cumulative public TCR beta family frequency identified them.

This clonotype appeared many times. The antigen is not known. The V segment lost 10 bases and the J segment 3 bases; nucleotides outside the gene matches: 12. There are 15 residues in the CDR3. Germline V gene data show CDR1 as SGHVS and CDR2 as FQNEAQ. TCRdb recomputed calls from the reads with MiXCR, one row per CDR3 protein. This sample yields roughly 760,000 distinct CDR3 sequences, of which 35% to 45% are seen a single time; about 2.8% belongs to the top ten. The sequence was collected from a human donor in good health (CMV status not recorded). Some clones in this sample may be carry-over from other donors' samples. The V gene is TRBV7-8, the J gene TRBJ2-7, with 10 bases aligning to TRBD1. The sample comprised PBMCs. CDR3 residues: CATGTGVTNLYEQYF. Written as DNA, the CDR3 is TGTGCCACTGGGACAGGGGTCACAAATCTCTACGAGCAGTACTTC.